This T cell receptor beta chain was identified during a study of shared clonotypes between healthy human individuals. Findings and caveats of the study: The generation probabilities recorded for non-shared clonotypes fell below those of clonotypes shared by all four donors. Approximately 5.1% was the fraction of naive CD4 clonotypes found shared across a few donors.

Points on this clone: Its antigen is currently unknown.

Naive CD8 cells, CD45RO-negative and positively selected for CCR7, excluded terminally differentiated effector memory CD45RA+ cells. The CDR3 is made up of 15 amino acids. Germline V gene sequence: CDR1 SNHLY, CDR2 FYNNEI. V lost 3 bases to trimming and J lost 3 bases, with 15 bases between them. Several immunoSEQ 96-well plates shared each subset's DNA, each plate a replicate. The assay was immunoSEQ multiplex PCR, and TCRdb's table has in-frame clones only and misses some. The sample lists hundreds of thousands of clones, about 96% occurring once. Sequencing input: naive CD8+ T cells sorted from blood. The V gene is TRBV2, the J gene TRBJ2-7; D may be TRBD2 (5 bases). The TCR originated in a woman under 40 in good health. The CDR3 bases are TGTGCCAGCAGTGACCCCCTAGCACCGAGCTACGAGCAGTACTTC. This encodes CASSDPLAPSYEQYF. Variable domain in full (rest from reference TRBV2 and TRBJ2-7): EPEVTQTPSHQVTQMGQEVILRCVPISNHLYFYWYRQILGQKVEFLVSFYNNEISEKSEIFDDQFSVERPDGSNFTLKIRSTKLEDSAMYFCASSDPLAPSYEQYFGPGTRLTVT.